The 3 T cell receptor beta chains below come from one sample, sequenced in a study of CD8+ T cells in alopecia areata. Treatment described: oral pan-JAK inhibitor, 5-10 mg twice daily. Investigators isolated RNA and reverse transcribed it into cDNA to act as the sequencing template. Method: immunoSEQ multiplex PCR; TCRdb's copy keeps in-frame clones and lacks some. The sample has about 260,000 clones; over 45% are singletons. The sequences come from CD4+ T cells sorted from blood, collected at approximately week 51, from a patient treated with tofacitinib. The receptors were sampled from a human donor with alopecia areata.

This clone was detected only a few times. The rearrangement joins TRBV29-1 to TRBJ2-5; D might be TRBD1 or TRBD2, each matching 5 bases. Trimming removed 4 bases at V and 1 base at J, with 10 bases between. From germline, CDR1 is SQVTM and CDR2 ANQGSEA. The CDR3 totals 13 residues. Written as DNA, the CDR3 is TGCAGCGTTGGGGGGACGGTCCAAGAGACCCAGTACTTC. Translated, it gives CSVGGTVQETQYF. Full variable domain (missing parts from reference TRBV29-1 and TRBJ2-5): SAVISQKPSRDICQRGTSLTIQCQVDSQVTMMFWYRQQPGQSLTLIATANQGSEATYESGFVIDKFPISRPNLTFSTLTVSNMSPEDSSIYLCSVGGTVQETQYFGPGTRLLVL.

A few counts support this clone. The V and J genes are TRBV25-1 and TRBJ1-1, with D possibly TRBD1 on 6 matching bases. CDR1 MGHDK and CDR2 SYGVNS come from the germline V gene. The CDR3 loop spans 17 amino acids. V shed 3 bases and J shed 6 bases, with 23 bases lying between them. The CDR3 region is CASSERYRGQPVPEAFF. The CDR3 coding sequence is TGTGCCAGCAGTGAGAGATATAGGGGACAACCTGTCCCTGAAGCTTTCTTT. The variable domain in full, with the rest retrieved from reference TRBV25-1 and TRBJ1-1, is EADIYQTPRYLVIGTGKKITLECSQTMGHDKMYWYQQDPGMELHLIHYSYGVNSTEKGDLSSESTVSRIRTEHFPLTLESARPSHTSQYLCASSERYRGQPVPEAFFGQGTRLTVV.

This sequence joins TRBV5-1 and TRBJ2-3, with D perhaps matching TRBD1 (6 bases). Deletions cut 4 bases from V and 1 base from J, with 16 bases between. Germline V gives CDR1 SGHRS, CDR2 YFSETQ. CDR3 length: 16 residues. This CDR3 reads CASSRPTGLGTDTQYF. As DNA, the CDR3 is TGCGCCAGCAGCCGGCCGACAGGTCTGGGCACAGATACGCAGTATTTT.